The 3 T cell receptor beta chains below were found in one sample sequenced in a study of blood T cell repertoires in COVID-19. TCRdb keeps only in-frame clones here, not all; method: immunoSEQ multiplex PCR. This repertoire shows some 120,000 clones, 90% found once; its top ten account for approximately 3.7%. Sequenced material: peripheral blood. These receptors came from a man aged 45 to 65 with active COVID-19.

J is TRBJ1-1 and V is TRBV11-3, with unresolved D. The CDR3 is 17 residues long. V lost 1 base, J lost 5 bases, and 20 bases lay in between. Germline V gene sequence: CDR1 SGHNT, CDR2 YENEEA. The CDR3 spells CASSLAGIGVPWTEAFF. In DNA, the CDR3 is TGTGCCAGCAGCTTAGCGGGAATTGGGGTGCCATGGACTGAAGCTTTCTTT.

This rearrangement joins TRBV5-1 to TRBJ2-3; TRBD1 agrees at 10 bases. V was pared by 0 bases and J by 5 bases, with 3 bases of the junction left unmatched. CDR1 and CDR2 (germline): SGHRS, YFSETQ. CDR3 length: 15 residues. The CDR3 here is CASSLVGQGIDTQYF. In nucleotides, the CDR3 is TGCGCCAGCAGCTTGGTGGGACAGGGGATAGATACGCAGTATTTT.

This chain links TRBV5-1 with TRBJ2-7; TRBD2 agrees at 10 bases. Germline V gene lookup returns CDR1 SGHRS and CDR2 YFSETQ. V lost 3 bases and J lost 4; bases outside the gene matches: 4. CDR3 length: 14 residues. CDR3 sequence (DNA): TGCGCCAGCAGCTCGAGCGGGGGGGCTTACGAGCAGTACTTC. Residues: CASSSSGGAYEQYF.